This T cell receptor (beta chain) was recovered during a study of CD8+ T cells in alopecia areata. Sorted populations comprised CD4+ and CD8+ T cells obtained from PBMCs. Study-wide points: Patients showed less clear TCR sequence sharing than mice, possibly partly because of HLA diversity.

Following extraction, RNA underwent reverse transcription to cDNA, which served as the sequencing template. Profiled with immunoSEQ multiplex PCR; TCRdb holds only in-frame clones, not every one. The sample contains about 180,000 clones, roughly 70% of which appear only once. The CDR3 is made up of 15 amino acids. Germline V gene data show CDR1 as MGHRA and CDR2 as YSYEKL. V lost 2 bases and J lost 3; bases outside the gene matches: 4. About this clone itself: Its target is unknown.

The clonotype originates from a human donor with alopecia areata. The sample in question was CD8+ T cells sorted from blood, obtained at week 0. The chain recombines TRBV4-1 with TRBJ2-7; 10 bases match TRBD2. The chain's CDR3 is CASSQTAGGRYEQYF. The CDR3 bases are TGCGCCAGCAGCCAAACAGCGGGGGGGCGCTACGAGCAGTACTTC.